Sequencing of this TCR beta chain was carried out in a study of CD8 T cells in ankylosing spondylitis. This clonotype was seen many times. The antigen is not known. Broader study findings: Reported data indicate significant enrichment of disease-linked clones within matched ankylosing spondylitis synovial fluid. Ankylosing spondylitis blood appeared to be characterized by a TCR beta motif of fewer than ten highly homologous variants.

TCRdb used MiXCR to reprocess the 5' RACE reads, holding one entry per CDR3 protein. The profile shows 35,000 to 50,000 distinct CDR3 sequences, 3% of them singletons. This TCR was recovered from a male donor with ankylosing spondylitis or in good health (not recorded which). Sequencing used blood, either unsorted or a sorted T cell fraction (not recorded which).

CDR3 bases: TGTGCCAGCAGCGCCGCGGGACAGCCGAAAAACATTCAGTACTTC. This gives the protein CASSAAGQPKNIQYF. The chain combines TRBV9 with TRBJ2-4; D is perhaps TRBD1 (7 bases). The CDR3 covers 15 residues. The germline gives CDR1 SGDLS, CDR2 YYNGEE. The germline V and J ends were trimmed by 3 bases and 4 bases, with 14 bases remaining between them. The variable domain in full, with the rest retrieved from reference TRBV9 and TRBJ2-4, is DSGVTQTPKHLITATGQRVTLRCSPRSGDLSVYWYQQSLDQGLQFLIQYYNGEERAKGNILERFSAQQFPDLHSELNLSSLELGDSALYFCASSAAGQPKNIQYFGAGTRLSVL.